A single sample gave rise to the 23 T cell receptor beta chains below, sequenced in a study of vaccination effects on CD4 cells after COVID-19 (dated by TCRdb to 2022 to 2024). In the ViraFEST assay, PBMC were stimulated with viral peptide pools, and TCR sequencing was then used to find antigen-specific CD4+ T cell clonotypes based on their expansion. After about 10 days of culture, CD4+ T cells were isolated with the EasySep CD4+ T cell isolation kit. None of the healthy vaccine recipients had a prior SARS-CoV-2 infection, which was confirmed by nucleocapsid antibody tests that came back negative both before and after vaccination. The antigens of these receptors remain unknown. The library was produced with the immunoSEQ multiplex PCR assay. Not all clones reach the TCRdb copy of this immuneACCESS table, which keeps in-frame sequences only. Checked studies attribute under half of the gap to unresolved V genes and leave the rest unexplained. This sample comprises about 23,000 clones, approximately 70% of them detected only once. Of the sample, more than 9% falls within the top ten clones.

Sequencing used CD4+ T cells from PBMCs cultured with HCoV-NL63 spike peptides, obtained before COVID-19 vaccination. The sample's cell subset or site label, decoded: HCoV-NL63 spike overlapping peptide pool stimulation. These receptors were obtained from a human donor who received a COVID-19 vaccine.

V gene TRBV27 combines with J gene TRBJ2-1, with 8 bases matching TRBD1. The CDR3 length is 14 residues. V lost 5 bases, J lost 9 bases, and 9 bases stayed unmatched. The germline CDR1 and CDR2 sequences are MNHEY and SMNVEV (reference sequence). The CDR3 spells CASSNLDRVGEQFF. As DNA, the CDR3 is TGTGCCAGCAGTAACCTGGACAGGGTGGGTGAGCAGTTCTTC.

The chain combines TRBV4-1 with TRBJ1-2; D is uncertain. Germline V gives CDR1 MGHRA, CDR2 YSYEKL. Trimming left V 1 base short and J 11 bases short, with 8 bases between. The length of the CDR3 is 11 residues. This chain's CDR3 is CASSQVGVYTF. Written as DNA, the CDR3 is TGCGCCAGCAGCCAAGTCGGGGTGTACACCTTC.

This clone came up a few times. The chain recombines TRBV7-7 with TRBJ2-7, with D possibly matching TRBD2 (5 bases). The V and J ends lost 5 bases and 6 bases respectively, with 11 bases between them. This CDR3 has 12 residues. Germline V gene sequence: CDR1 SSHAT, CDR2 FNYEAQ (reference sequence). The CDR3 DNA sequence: TGTGCCAGCAGCGACTACAGCGGCGAGCAGTACTTC. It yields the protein CASSDYSGEQYF.

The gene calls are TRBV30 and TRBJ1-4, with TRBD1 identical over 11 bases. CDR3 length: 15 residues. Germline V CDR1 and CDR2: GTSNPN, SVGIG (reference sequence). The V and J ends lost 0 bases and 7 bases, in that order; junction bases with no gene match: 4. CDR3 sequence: CAWSVVGQGGEKLFF. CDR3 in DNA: TGTGCCTGGAGTGTCGTGGGACAGGGGGGTGAAAAACTGTTTTTT.

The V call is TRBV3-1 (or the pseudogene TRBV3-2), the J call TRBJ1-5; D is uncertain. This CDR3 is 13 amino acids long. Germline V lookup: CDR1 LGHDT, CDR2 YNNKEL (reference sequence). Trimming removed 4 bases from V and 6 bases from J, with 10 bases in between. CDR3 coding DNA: TGTGCCAGCAGCCGAGGGTCTTTTCAGCCCCAGCATTTT. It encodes CASSRGSFQPQHF.

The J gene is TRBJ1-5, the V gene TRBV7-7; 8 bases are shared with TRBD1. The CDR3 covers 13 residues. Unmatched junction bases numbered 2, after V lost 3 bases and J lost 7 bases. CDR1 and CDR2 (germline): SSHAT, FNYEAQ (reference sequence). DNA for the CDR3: TGTGCCAGCAGCTTGGACAGGGACCAGCCCCAGCATTTT. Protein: CASSLDRDQPQHF.

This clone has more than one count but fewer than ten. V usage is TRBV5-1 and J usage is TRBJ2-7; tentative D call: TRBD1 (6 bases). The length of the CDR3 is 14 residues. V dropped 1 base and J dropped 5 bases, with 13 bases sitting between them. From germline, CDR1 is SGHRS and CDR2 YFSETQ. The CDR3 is CASSLTGWADEQYF. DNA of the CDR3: TGCGCCAGCAGCTTGACAGGGTGGGCGGACGAGCAGTACTTC.

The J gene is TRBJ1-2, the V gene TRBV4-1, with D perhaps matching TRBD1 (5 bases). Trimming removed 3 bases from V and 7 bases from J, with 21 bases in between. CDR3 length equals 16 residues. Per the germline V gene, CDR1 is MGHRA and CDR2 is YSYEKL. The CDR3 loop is CASSQGNRGRVTGYTF. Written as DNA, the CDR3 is TGCGCCAGCAGCCAGGGTAATCGGGGCAGGGTTACTGGCTACACCTTC.

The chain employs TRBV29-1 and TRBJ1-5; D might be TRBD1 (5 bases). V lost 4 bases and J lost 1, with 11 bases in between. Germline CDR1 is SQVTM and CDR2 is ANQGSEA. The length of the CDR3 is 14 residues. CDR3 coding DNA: TGCAGCGTTGGTATCGGGGGAAGCAATCAGCCCCAGCATTTT. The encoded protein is CSVGIGGSNQPQHF.

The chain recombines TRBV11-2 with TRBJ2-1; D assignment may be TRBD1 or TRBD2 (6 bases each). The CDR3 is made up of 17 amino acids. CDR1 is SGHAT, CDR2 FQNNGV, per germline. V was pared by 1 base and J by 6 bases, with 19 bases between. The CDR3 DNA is TGTGCCAGCAGCTTAGTATTAGGGGGAGAGGGGGGCAATGAGCAGTTCTTC. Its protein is CASSLVLGGEGGNEQFF.

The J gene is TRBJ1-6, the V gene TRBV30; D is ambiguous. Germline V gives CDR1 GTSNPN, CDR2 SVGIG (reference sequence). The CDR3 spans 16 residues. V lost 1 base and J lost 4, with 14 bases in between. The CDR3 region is CAWSARAPSYNSPLHF. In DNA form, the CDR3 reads TGTGCCTGGAGTGCCCGGGCCCCTTCTTATAATTCACCCCTCCACTTT.

CDR3 in DNA: TGTGCTAGTGGTTTGGGCCAGGGGGGGTCCGGGGAGCTGTTTTTT. Its translation: CASGLGQGGSGELFF. The J gene is TRBJ2-2, the V gene TRBV12-5; tentatively, D is TRBD1 or TRBD2 (7 bases each). This CDR3 has 15 amino acids. The germline V gene has CDR1 LGHNT and CDR2 FRNRAP. V was cut by 1 base and J by 6 bases, with 12 bases left in between.

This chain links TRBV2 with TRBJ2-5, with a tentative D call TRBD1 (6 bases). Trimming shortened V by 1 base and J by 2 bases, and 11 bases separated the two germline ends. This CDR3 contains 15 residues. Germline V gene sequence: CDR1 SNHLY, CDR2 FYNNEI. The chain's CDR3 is CASSEGTGRQETQYF. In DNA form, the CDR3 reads TGTGCCAGCAGTGAAGGTACAGGGCGACAAGAGACCCAGTACTTC.

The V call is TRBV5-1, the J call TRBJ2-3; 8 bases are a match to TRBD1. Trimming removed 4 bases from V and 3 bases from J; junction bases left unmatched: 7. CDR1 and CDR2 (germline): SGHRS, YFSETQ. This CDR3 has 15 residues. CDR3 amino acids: CASSEGTGGTDTQYF. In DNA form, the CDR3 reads TGCGCCAGCAGCGAAGGGACAGGTGGAACAGATACGCAGTATTTT.

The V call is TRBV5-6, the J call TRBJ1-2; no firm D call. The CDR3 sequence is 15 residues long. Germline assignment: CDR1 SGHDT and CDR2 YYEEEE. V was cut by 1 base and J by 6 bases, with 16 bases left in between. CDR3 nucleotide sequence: TGTGCCAGCAGCTTGCGGGCCACCACAATTCATGGCTACACCTTC. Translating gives CASSLRATTIHGYTF.

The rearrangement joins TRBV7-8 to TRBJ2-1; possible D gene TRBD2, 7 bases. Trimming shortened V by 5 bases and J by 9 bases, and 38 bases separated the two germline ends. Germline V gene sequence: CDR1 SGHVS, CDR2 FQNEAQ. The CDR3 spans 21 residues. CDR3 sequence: CASSQPFFGRGLNTKMREQFF. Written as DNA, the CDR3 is TGTGCCAGCAGCCAACCGTTCTTTGGCAGGGGACTAAACACCAAAATGCGTGAGCAGTTCTTC.

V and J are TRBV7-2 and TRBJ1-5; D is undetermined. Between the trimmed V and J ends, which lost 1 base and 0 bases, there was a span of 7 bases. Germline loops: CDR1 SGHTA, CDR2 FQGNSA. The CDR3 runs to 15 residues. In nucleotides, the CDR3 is TGTGCCAGCAGCTTAGTCGGAAATAGCAATCAGCCCCAGCATTTT. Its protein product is CASSLVGNSNQPQHF.

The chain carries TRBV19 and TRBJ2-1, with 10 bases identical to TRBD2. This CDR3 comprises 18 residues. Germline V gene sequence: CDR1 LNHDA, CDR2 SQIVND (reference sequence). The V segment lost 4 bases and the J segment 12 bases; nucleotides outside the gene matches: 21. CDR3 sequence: CASSTGKASGSYHRPQFF. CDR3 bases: TGTGCCAGTAGTACCGGGAAGGCTAGCGGGAGCTACCATCGACCGCAGTTCTTC.

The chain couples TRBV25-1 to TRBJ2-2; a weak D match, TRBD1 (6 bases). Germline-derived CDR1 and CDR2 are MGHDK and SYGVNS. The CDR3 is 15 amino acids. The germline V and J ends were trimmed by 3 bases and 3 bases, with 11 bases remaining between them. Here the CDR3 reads CASSEVGQYTGELFF. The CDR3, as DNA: TGTGCCAGCAGTGAGGTAGGACAGTACACCGGGGAGCTGTTTTTT.

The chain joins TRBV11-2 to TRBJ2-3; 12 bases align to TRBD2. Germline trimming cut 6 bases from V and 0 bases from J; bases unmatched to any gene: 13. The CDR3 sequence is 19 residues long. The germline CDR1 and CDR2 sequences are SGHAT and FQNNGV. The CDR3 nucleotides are TGTGCCAGCAGGGGGATCAGGCTAGCGGGGGGGCTAAGCACAGATACGCAGTATTTT. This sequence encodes CASRGIRLAGGLSTDTQYF.

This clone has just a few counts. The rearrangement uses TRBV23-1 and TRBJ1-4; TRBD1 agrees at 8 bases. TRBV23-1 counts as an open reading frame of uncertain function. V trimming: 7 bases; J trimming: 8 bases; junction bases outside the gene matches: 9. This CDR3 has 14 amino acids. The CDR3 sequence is CASTPGGDGEKLFF. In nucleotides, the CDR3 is TGCGCCAGCACTCCAGGGGGCGATGGGGAAAAACTGTTTTTT.

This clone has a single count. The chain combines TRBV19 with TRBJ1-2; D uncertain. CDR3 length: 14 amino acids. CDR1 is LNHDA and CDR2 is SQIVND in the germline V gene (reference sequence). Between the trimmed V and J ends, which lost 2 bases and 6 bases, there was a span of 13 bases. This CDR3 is CASSIMGDPNGYTF. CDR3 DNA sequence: TGTGCCAGTAGTATAATGGGAGATCCTAATGGCTACACCTTC.

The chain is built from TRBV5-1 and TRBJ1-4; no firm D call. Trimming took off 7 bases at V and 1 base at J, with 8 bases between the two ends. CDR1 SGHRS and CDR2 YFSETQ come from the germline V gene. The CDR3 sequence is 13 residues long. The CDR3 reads CASGSETNEKLFF. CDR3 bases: TGCGCCAGCGGGTCGGAAACTAATGAAAAACTGTTTTTT.